The clone carrying this T cell receptor beta chain is a singleton in its sample. Its target is not known. Assay: immunoSEQ multiplex PCR; the TCRdb copy retains only in-frame clones and omits some. The sample consists of 30,000 to 35,000 clones, roughly 90% of them appearing once. CDR1 is SGHAT, CDR2 FQDESV, per germline (reference sequence). The V and J ends lost 5 bases and 5 bases respectively, with 18 bases between them. CDR3 length: 16 amino acids. This sample was included in a study of monozygotic twins with cystic fibrosis. Study observations and caveats: In this small cohort, shared CDR3 numbers showed no association with age, concordance or disease severity. Unrelated CF individuals shared fewer identical clonotypes than monozygotic CF twins.

Specimen: blood. The rearrangement links TRBV11-1 to TRBJ2-2, with D unclear. The origin of this receptor is a girl aged 2-10 years with cystic fibrosis. The CDR3 DNA follows: TGTGCCAGCAGCCGGAGCAGGCATACCTCGACCGGGGAGCTGTTTTTT. Its translation is CASSRSRHTSTGELFF.